Listed below are T cell receptor beta chains from one sample, sequenced in a study of cytomegalovirus exposure and HLA in healthy donors. Here immunoSEQ multiplex PCR was the method, and the copy in TCRdb shows in-frame clones only, minus some. Its table lists about 46,000 clones. Sequenced sample: PBMCs. Receptors were obtained from a woman between 40 and 50 years old in good health and CMV-seronegative. Each CDR3 is given with its conserved first and last residue. Fields, in order: J gene, D gene, V gene, CDR3 DNA, CDR3 protein. The D gene is left open where the match is weak.

j_call: TRBJ2-7
d_call: TRBD2
v_call: TRBV29-1
cdr3_nt: TGCAGCGTTGTGGGACTAACGAACTACGAGCAGTACTTC
cdr3_aa: CSVVGLTNYEQYF

j_call: TRBJ2-3
d_call: -
v_call: TRBV5-1
cdr3_nt: TGCGCCAGCACCCGGGGGTGGCTGGGGAGTAGTGCAGATACGCAGTATTTT
cdr3_aa: CASTRGWLGSSADTQYF

j_call: TRBJ2-7
d_call: -
v_call: TRBV9
cdr3_nt: TGTGCCAGCAGCCCCGACTCCTTTTCCTACGAGCAGTACTTC
cdr3_aa: CASSPDSFSYEQYF

j_call: TRBJ2-7
d_call: -
v_call: TRBV6-5
cdr3_nt: TGTGCCAGCAGTCTGACAGGGATCGGGAGCTACGAGCAGTACTTC
cdr3_aa: CASSLTGIGSYEQYF

j_call: TRBJ2-7
d_call: TRBD1
v_call: TRBV19
cdr3_nt: TGTGCCAGTAGTCTCAACAGGGGGACAACCTACGAGCAGTACTTC
cdr3_aa: CASSLNRGTTYEQYF

j_call: TRBJ1-1
d_call: -
v_call: TRBV18
cdr3_nt: TGTGCCAGCTCACCACCAGGGGACACTGAAGCTTTCTTT
cdr3_aa: CASSPPGDTEAFF

j_call: TRBJ1-1
d_call: -
v_call: TRBV4-1
cdr3_nt: TGCGCCAGCAGCCAAGGCAGGTTGTCAGGGCGATTATTGAACACTGAAGATTTCTTT
cdr3_aa: CASSQGRLSGRLLNTEDFF

j_call: TRBJ2-7
d_call: -
v_call: TRBV6-1
cdr3_nt: TGTGCCAGCAGCCACCGGGAGACCTACGAGCAGTACTTC
cdr3_aa: CASSHRETYEQYF

j_call: TRBJ2-5
d_call: -
v_call: TRBV27
cdr3_nt: TGTGCCAGCAGTCCACTCCGGGCTAGGGAGGAGACCCAGTACTTC
cdr3_aa: CASSPLRAREETQYF

j_call: TRBJ2-3
d_call: TRBD1
v_call: TRBV5-1
cdr3_nt: TGCGCCAGCAGCTTGTTAAGGGGACAGGGGACGACAGATATGCAGTATTTT
cdr3_aa: CASSLLRGQGTTDMQYF

j_call: TRBJ1-1
d_call: -
v_call: TRBV7-6
cdr3_nt: TGTGCCAGCAAGGGGGTGAACACTGAAGCTTTCTTT
cdr3_aa: CASKGVNTEAFF

j_call: TRBJ2-7
d_call: -
v_call: TRBV4-2
cdr3_nt: TGTGCCAGCAGCCAGCCCGAAGGGGACACCCCCTACGAGCAGTACTTC
cdr3_aa: CASSQPEGDTPYEQYF

j_call: TRBJ2-7
d_call: TRBD2
v_call: TRBV27
cdr3_nt: TGTGCCAGCAGTCCCGGGACTAGCGGAACCTACGAGCAGTACTTC
cdr3_aa: CASSPGTSGTYEQYF

j_call: TRBJ2-3
d_call: -
v_call: TRBV6-4
cdr3_nt: TGTGCCAGCAGTGTCTCCGGGACTGCCACAGATACGCAGTATTTT
cdr3_aa: CASSVSGTATDTQYF

j_call: TRBJ2-3
d_call: -
v_call: TRBV9
cdr3_nt: TGTGCCAGCAGCGTCCAGGAAGCGGTTAGCACAGATACGCAGTATTTT
cdr3_aa: CASSVQEAVSTDTQYF

j_call: TRBJ1-2
d_call: TRBD1
v_call: TRBV5-4
cdr3_nt: TGTGCCAGCAGCTTAACGGGACAGATGGGCTATGGCTACACCTTC
cdr3_aa: CASSLTGQMGYGYTF

j_call: TRBJ1-1
d_call: -
v_call: TRBV6-1
cdr3_nt: TGTGCCAGCAGTGAACTCGGGGTGGAAGCTTTCTTT
cdr3_aa: CASSELGVEAFF

j_call: TRBJ1-1
d_call: -
v_call: TRBV6-5
cdr3_nt: TGTGCCAGCAGTTATCAGGGAGGTGTTGCTGAAGCTTTCTTT
cdr3_aa: CASSYQGGVAEAFF

j_call: TRBJ1-1
d_call: TRBD1
v_call: TRBV11-3
cdr3_nt: TGTGCCAGCAGCTTAGGGACAGGGGGCTCTGAAGCTTTCTTT
cdr3_aa: CASSLGTGGSEAFF

j_call: TRBJ1-2
d_call: TRBD1
v_call: TRBV11-2
cdr3_nt: TGTGCCAGCAGCTTAGCTCGGGGACAGGTGCTTAGTTCGAACGGCTACACCTTC
cdr3_aa: CASSLARGQVLSSNGYTF

j_call: TRBJ1-3
d_call: -
v_call: TRBV4-3
cdr3_nt: TGCGCCAGCAGCTACGACATGGGGCGAGGAAACACCATATATTTT
cdr3_aa: CASSYDMGRGNTIYF

j_call: TRBJ1-4
d_call: -
v_call: TRBV15
cdr3_nt: TGTGCCACCAGCGCGCGGACAGCAACTAATGAAAAACTGTTTTTT
cdr3_aa: CATSARTATNEKLFF

j_call: TRBJ2-2
d_call: -
v_call: TRBV4-3
cdr3_nt: TGCGCCAGCAGCCGAGGGTCCGGGTTAGGGGAGCTGTTTTTT
cdr3_aa: CASSRGSGLGELFF

j_call: TRBJ2-7
d_call: TRBD1
v_call: TRBV6-6
cdr3_nt: TGTGCCAGCAGTTACTCGGGACAGTCTCGTGAGCAGTACTTC
cdr3_aa: CASSYSGQSREQYF

j_call: TRBJ2-7
d_call: TRBD1
v_call: TRBV18
cdr3_nt: TGTGCCAGCTCACCACTGGGACAGGGAGAAGGGCAGTACTTC
cdr3_aa: CASSPLGQGEGQYF

j_call: TRBJ2-1
d_call: TRBD1
v_call: TRBV7-2
cdr3_nt: TGTGCCAGCACCTCTAGCTTCGGACAGGGTGAGCAGTTCTTC
cdr3_aa: CASTSSFGQGEQFF

j_call: TRBJ2-7
d_call: TRBD1
v_call: TRBV30
cdr3_nt: TGTGCCTGGACAGGGGGCTACGAGCAGTACTTC
cdr3_aa: CAWTGGYEQYF

j_call: TRBJ1-4
d_call: -
v_call: TRBV7-3
cdr3_nt: TGTGCCAGCAGCTTAGTCTGGGGCGCGAGGGAAAAACTGTTTTTT
cdr3_aa: CASSLVWGAREKLFF

j_call: TRBJ2-2
d_call: -
v_call: TRBV25-1
cdr3_nt: TGTGCCAGCAGTGAATCTCTTATCGCGAACACCGGGGAGCTGTTTTTT
cdr3_aa: CASSESLIANTGELFF

j_call: TRBJ1-4
d_call: TRBD1
v_call: TRBV2
cdr3_nt: TGTGCCAGCAGGGACAGGGCCGGCGGTGAAAAACTGTTTTTT
cdr3_aa: CASRDRAGGEKLFF

j_call: TRBJ2-7
d_call: TRBD2
v_call: TRBV6-6
cdr3_nt: TGTGCCAGCAGTGGGGTAGCGGGAGTGGGTGAGCAGTACTTC
cdr3_aa: CASSGVAGVGEQYF

j_call: TRBJ1-4
d_call: -
v_call: TRBV10-1
cdr3_nt: TGCGCCAGCAAGAGGAGGCGAAGGCTGTTTTTT
cdr3_aa: CASKRRRRLFF

j_call: TRBJ2-3
d_call: TRBD2
v_call: TRBV19
cdr3_nt: TGTGCCAGTAGTATATACTTGGGACTAGCGGGAGTACCAGATACGCAGTATTTT
cdr3_aa: CASSIYLGLAGVPDTQYF

j_call: TRBJ1-2
d_call: -
v_call: TRBV29-1
cdr3_nt: TGCAGCGTTGTGGTTCAGATCTCTGGCTACACCTTC
cdr3_aa: CSVVVQISGYTF

j_call: TRBJ2-7
d_call: TRBD1
v_call: TRBV6-5
cdr3_nt: TGTGCCAGCAGTTACCTAAGGGACAGGGGCCACGAGCAGTACTTC
cdr3_aa: CASSYLRDRGHEQYF

j_call: TRBJ2-2
d_call: -
v_call: TRBV9
cdr3_nt: TGTGCCAGCAGCGTAGCGGGTACCACCGGGGAGCTGTTTTTT
cdr3_aa: CASSVAGTTGELFF

j_call: TRBJ1-1
d_call: -
v_call: TRBV19
cdr3_nt: TGTGCCAGTAGTACTGAGATAAGCGACAGGCCCTACACTGAAGCTTTCTTT
cdr3_aa: CASSTEISDRPYTEAFF

j_call: TRBJ2-1
d_call: TRBD2
v_call: TRBV2
cdr3_nt: TGTGCCAGCAGTTCCGCCGGGAGCGGGAGTAGGGACAATGAGCAGTTCTTC
cdr3_aa: CASSSAGSGSRDNEQFF

j_call: TRBJ2-7
d_call: -
v_call: TRBV30
cdr3_nt: TGTGCCTGGATGTACTCAGGGGCGGTCGAGCAGTACTTC
cdr3_aa: CAWMYSGAVEQYF

j_call: TRBJ1-5
d_call: -
v_call: TRBV27
cdr3_nt: TGTGCCAGCAGTTTAGCGTTGGGGGGGAAAGGTCAGCCCCAGCATTTT
cdr3_aa: CASSLALGGKGQPQHF

j_call: TRBJ2-5
d_call: TRBD2
v_call: TRBV5-1
cdr3_nt: TGCGCCAGCAGCCGGGACTACCCCGAAGAGACCCAGTACTTC
cdr3_aa: CASSRDYPEETQYF

j_call: TRBJ2-5
d_call: TRBD2
v_call: TRBV5-1
cdr3_nt: TGCGCCAGCAGCTTGACGCCACCGGGACTAGCGGGAAGAAGGCAAGAGACCCAGTACTTC
cdr3_aa: CASSLTPPGLAGRRQETQYF

j_call: TRBJ2-2
d_call: -
v_call: TRBV4-3
cdr3_nt: TGCGCCAGCAGCCAAGCTCGCGGAGTAGCCACCGGGGAGCTGTTTTTT
cdr3_aa: CASSQARGVATGELFF

j_call: TRBJ1-1
d_call: -
v_call: TRBV7-6
cdr3_nt: TGTGCCAGCAGCCTTAACCCCGAGGGGAACACTGAAGCTTTCTTT
cdr3_aa: CASSLNPEGNTEAFF

j_call: TRBJ2-1
d_call: TRBD2
v_call: TRBV28
cdr3_nt: TGTGCCAGCAGTTTTAGCGGGAGGCCCGGGGTGTCAGGGCAGTTCTTC
cdr3_aa: CASSFSGRPGVSGQFF

j_call: TRBJ2-1
d_call: TRBD2
v_call: TRBV14
cdr3_nt: TGTGCCAGCAGCCAAGTAACTAGCGGGAGGGTCGATGAGCAGTTCTTC
cdr3_aa: CASSQVTSGRVDEQFF

j_call: TRBJ1-5
d_call: -
v_call: TRBV28
cdr3_nt: TGTGCCAGCAGTTCCACAGGGTTAGGTCAGCCCCAGCATTTT
cdr3_aa: CASSSTGLGQPQHF

j_call: TRBJ2-7
d_call: TRBD1
v_call: TRBV4-1
cdr3_nt: TGCGCCAGCAGCCTAAGGACAGGGACCTACGAGCAGTACTTC
cdr3_aa: CASSLRTGTYEQYF

j_call: TRBJ2-5
d_call: -
v_call: TRBV6-1
cdr3_nt: TGTGCCAGCAGTGAAACACACCAAGAGACCCAGTACTTC
cdr3_aa: CASSETHQETQYF

j_call: TRBJ1-1
d_call: -
v_call: TRBV6-5
cdr3_nt: TGTGCCAGCAGGCTTCGAGAGGAACTGAACACTGAAGCTTTCTTT
cdr3_aa: CASRLREELNTEAFF

j_call: TRBJ1-2
d_call: TRBD1
v_call: TRBV28
cdr3_nt: TGTGCCAGCAGCCCCCGGACAGGCCCGTATGGCTACACCTTC
cdr3_aa: CASSPRTGPYGYTF

j_call: TRBJ2-5
d_call: -
v_call: TRBV7-2
cdr3_nt: TGTGCCAGCAGCTCCTCTCAGGAGACCCAGTACTTC
cdr3_aa: CASSSSQETQYF

j_call: TRBJ2-7
d_call: TRBD2
v_call: TRBV18
cdr3_nt: TGTGCCAGCTCACCCATAGCGGGAGGGACCTCCTACGAGCAGTACTTC
cdr3_aa: CASSPIAGGTSYEQYF